This T cell receptor beta chain was sequenced in a study of T cell responses to AZD1222 COVID-19 vaccine. General study findings and limits: Targets within unmutated variant regions were reportedly found for nearly half of spike-specific TCRs. Seropositive status at baseline applied to only five or six AZD1222 recipients. In a largely white British group with more females than males, clonal diversity was possibly underestimated.

A word on this clone: The antigen remains unidentified.

Trimming left V 2 bases short and J 3 bases short, with 10 bases between. Germline V gene lookup returns CDR1 MNHNS and CDR2 SASEGT. CDR3 size: 15 residues. The method was immunoSEQ multiplex PCR; TCRdb's version includes in-frame clones alone and lacks a portion of them. The repertoire holds tens of thousands of clones, with around 83% as singletons. Material: peripheral blood, obtained on day 0 of AZD1222 vaccination. The chain uses TRBV6-1 and TRBJ1-4, with D possibly TRBD1 on 5 matching bases. This TCR was sampled from an adult in good health. The CDR3 here is CASSESTGPNEKLFF. As DNA, the CDR3 is TGTGCCAGCAGTGAAAGCACGGGACCTAATGAAAAACTGTTTTTT.